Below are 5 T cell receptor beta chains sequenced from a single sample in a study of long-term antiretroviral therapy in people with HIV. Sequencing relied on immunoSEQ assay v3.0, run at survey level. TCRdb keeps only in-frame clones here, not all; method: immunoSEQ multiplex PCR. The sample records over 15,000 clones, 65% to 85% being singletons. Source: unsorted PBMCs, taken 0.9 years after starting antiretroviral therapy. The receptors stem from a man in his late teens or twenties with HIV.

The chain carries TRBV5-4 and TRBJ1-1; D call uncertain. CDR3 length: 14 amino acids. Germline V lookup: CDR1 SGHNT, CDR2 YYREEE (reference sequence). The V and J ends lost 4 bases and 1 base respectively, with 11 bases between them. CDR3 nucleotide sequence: TGTGCCAGCAGCCCCGAGAGTGCGAACACTGAAGCTTTCTTT. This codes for CASSPESANTEAFF.

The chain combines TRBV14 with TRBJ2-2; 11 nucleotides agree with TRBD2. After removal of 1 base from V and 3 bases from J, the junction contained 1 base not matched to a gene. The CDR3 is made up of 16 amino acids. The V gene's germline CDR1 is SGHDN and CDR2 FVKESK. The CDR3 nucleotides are TGTGCCAGCAGCCAAGCTAGCGGGGGGTACACCGGGGAGCTGTTTTTT. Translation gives CASSQASGGYTGELFF.

This CDR3 is CASTRDSSYNSPLHF. DNA of the CDR3: TGTGCCAGCACTCGGGACAGCTCCTATAATTCACCCCTCCACTTT. The rearrangement joins TRBV6-1 to TRBJ1-6; 7 nucleotides line up with TRBD1. The CDR3 is 15 residues long. The V and J ends lost 7 bases and 0 bases, in that order; junction bases with no gene match: 3. Germline CDR1 and CDR2: MNHNS and SASEGT.

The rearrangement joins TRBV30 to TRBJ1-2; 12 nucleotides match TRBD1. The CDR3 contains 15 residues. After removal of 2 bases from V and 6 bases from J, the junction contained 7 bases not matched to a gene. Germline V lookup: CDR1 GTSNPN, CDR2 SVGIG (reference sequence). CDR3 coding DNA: TGTGCCTGGAGTTTGGGGACAGGGGGCTCGGATGGCTACACCTTC. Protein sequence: CAWSLGTGGSDGYTF. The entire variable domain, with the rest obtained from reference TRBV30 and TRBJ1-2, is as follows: SQTIHQWPATLVQPVGSPLSLECTVEGTSNPNLYWYRQAAGRGLQLLFYSVGIGQISSEVPQNLSASRPQDRQFILSSKKLLLSDSGFYLCAWSLGTGGSDGYTFGSGTRLTVV.

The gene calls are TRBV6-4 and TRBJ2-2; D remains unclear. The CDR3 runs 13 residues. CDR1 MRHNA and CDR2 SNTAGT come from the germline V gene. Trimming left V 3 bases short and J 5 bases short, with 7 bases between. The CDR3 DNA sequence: TGTGCCAGCAGTGAAAAAGGGACCGGGGAGCTGTTTTTT. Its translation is CASSEKGTGELFF.